These 18 T cell receptor beta chains share one sample of origin, sequenced in a study of cytomegalovirus exposure and HLA in healthy donors. The primer mix had 60 Vbeta and 13 Jbeta primers. Repertoires were generated with immunoSEQ multiplex PCR, while TCRdb's copy carries only in-frame clones and drops some. The top ten clones hold approximately 2% of a sample with under 200,000 clones, around 80% of them seen once. Specimen: PBMCs. Receptors were obtained from a man aged 25-40 years in good health and CMV-seronegative.

This chain links TRBV5-1 with TRBJ2-3, with D possibly matching TRBD2 (6 bases). The CDR3 length is 18 residues. Germline V gives CDR1 SGHRS, CDR2 YFSETQ. Trimming took off 3 bases at V and 0 bases at J, with 20 bases between the two ends. Written as DNA, the CDR3 is TGCGCCAGCAGCTCGCACCGGATGGTAGGGACTAGCACAGATACGCAGTATTTT. This sequence encodes CASSSHRMVGTSTDTQYF.

CDR3 sequence: CASSQVPTAFRQAQYF. CDR3 nucleotides: TGCGCCAGCAGCCAAGTGCCTACCGCGTTTCGTCAGGCCCAGTACTTC. This rearrangement joins TRBV4-1 to TRBJ2-5; D remains unclear. This CDR3 has 16 residues. The V end lost 1 base, the J end lost 9 bases, and 21 bases lay between the germline ends. Germline CDR1 is MGHRA and CDR2 is YSYEKL.

The V call is TRBV28, the J call TRBJ1-2; D may be TRBD1 (5 bases). V was shortened by 6 bases and J by 7 bases, with 18 bases between the two germline ends. Looked up from germline, CDR1 is MDHEN and CDR2 is SYDVKM. CDR3 size: 14 residues. The DNA of the CDR3 is TGTGCCAGCAGGAGTACAGGAACCTCTAGTGGCTACACCTTC. Translated: CASRSTGTSSGYTF.

The chain links TRBV6-5 to TRBJ1-2; D remains unclear. The CDR3 loop spans 15 amino acids. V was shortened by 8 bases and J by 4 bases, with 20 bases between the two germline ends. The V gene's germline CDR1 is MNHEY and CDR2 SVGAGI. CDR3 residues: CASRSVGELAYGYTF. CDR3 bases: TGTGCCAGCCGGTCTGTGGGCGAACTGGCCTATGGCTACACCTTC.

This chain uses TRBV5-5 with TRBJ1-1; D is undetermined. CDR1 and CDR2 (germline): SGHKS, YYEKEE (reference sequence). The CDR3 spans 15 residues. Trimming left V 2 bases short and J 0 bases short, with 11 bases between. The CDR3 reads CASSFVAGMNTEAFF. In DNA form, the CDR3 reads TGTGCCAGCAGCTTTGTCGCAGGTATGAACACTGAAGCTTTCTTT.

The chain recombines TRBV27 with TRBJ1-6, with a weak D call TRBD1 (6 bases). Per germline, CDR1 MNHEY and CDR2 SMNVEV (reference sequence). The CDR3 loop spans 13 amino acids. With 8 bases removed from V and 4 bases from J, the gap between germline ends came to 9 bases. As DNA, the CDR3 is TGTGCCAGCCACCAGGGGTATAATTCACCCCTCCACTTT. Translated, it gives CASHQGYNSPLHF.

V and J are TRBV15 and TRBJ1-4; TRBD1 matches 7 bases. CDR3 size: 15 residues. The J segment lost 6 bases and the V segment lost 3 bases, leaving 7 bases of the junction unmatched. Germline V gives CDR1 LNHNV, CDR2 YYDKDF (reference sequence). CDR3 amino acids: CATSSRQGRDEKLFF. DNA for the CDR3: TGTGCCACCAGCAGCCGACAGGGAAGGGATGAAAAACTGTTTTTT.

The V call is TRBV6-6, the J call TRBJ2-7, with TRBD1 matching 9 bases. The V and J ends lost 6 bases and 3 bases, in that order; junction bases with no gene match: 12. The CDR3 runs to 16 residues. Per the germline V gene, CDR1 is MNHNY and CDR2 is SVGAGI (reference sequence). CDR3 sequence (DNA): TGTGCCAGCAGGCCGCCCGGACAGGGGTCCCACTACGAGCAGTACTTC. Translated: CASRPPGQGSHYEQYF.

V is TRBV5-5 and J is TRBJ2-7; 12 nucleotides match TRBD2. The CDR3 is 15 amino acids. The germline CDR1 and CDR2 sequences are SGHKS and YYEKEE (reference sequence). Trimming removed 3 bases from V and 0 bases from J; junction bases left unmatched: 1. The CDR3 loop is CASSSTSGGSYEQYF. The CDR3 DNA reads TGTGCCAGCAGCTCGACTAGCGGGGGCTCCTACGAGCAGTACTTC.

The chain carries TRBV7-6 and TRBJ2-2; 10 bases are shared with TRBD2. Per germline, CDR1 SGHVS and CDR2 FNYEAQ. J was trimmed by 2 bases and V by 1 base; bases with no gene match: 7. This CDR3 spans 18 amino acids. CDR3 in amino acids: CASSLDSLAGVNTGELFF. Here the CDR3 DNA reads TGTGCCAGCAGCTTAGACTCTCTAGCGGGAGTTAACACCGGGGAGCTGTTTTTT.

This chain uses TRBV5-1 with TRBJ2-2; TRBD1 might be the D (5 bases). V was shortened by 0 bases and J by 7 bases, with 10 bases between the two germline ends. From germline, CDR1 is SGHRS and CDR2 YFSETQ. CDR3 size: 14 residues. The CDR3 region is CASSLEGFGGELFF. For the CDR3, the DNA is TGCGCCAGCAGCTTGGAGGGGTTCGGCGGGGAGCTGTTTTTT.

The rearrangement joins TRBV5-4 to TRBJ2-7, with 9 bases aligning to TRBD2. This CDR3 has 17 residues. V trimming: 0 bases; J trimming: 2 bases; junction bases outside the gene matches: 9. In germline, CDR1 is SGHNT, CDR2 YYREEE (reference sequence). The CDR3 spells CASSLGGPGLATYEQYF. In DNA, the CDR3 is TGTGCCAGCAGCTTGGGGGGACCCGGACTAGCGACCTACGAGCAGTACTTC.

The gene calls are TRBV30 and TRBJ1-1; 8 nucleotides align to TRBD1. CDR1 is GTSNPN and CDR2 is SVGIG in the germline V gene (reference sequence). The CDR3 consists of 14 residues. Losses at the gene ends were 2 bases for V and 6 bases for J; bases not matched to a gene: 8. CDR3 DNA sequence: TGTGCCTGGAGTCCCGGGACAGGAAAGGCTGAAGCTTTCTTT. Translation: CAWSPGTGKAEAFF.

This chain connects TRBV5-4 to TRBJ1-2, with a weak D call TRBD1 (5 bases). CDR3 length: 14 residues. V was trimmed by 2 bases and J by 8 bases, leaving 16 bases between them. Germline V CDR1 and CDR2: SGHNT, YYREEE (reference sequence). The CDR3: CASSLMGGRGGYTF. The DNA for the CDR3 is TGTGCCAGCAGCTTAATGGGGGGAAGGGGCGGCTACACCTTC.

The V call is TRBV15, the J call TRBJ2-7; TRBD2 might be the D (6 bases). Trimming left V 0 bases short and J 1 base short, with 13 bases between. Looked up from germline, CDR1 is LNHNV and CDR2 is YYDKDF (reference sequence). This CDR3 spans 16 amino acids. The CDR3 coding sequence is TGTGCCACCAGCAGAGATGAGGCGGGGAGTTCCTACGAGCAGTACTTC. Its translation: CATSRDEAGSSYEQYF.

The chain is built from TRBV7-3 and TRBJ2-1, with D possibly being TRBD2 (7 bases). V lost 2 bases, J lost 5 bases, and 25 bases lay in between. Germline lookup yields CDR1 SGHTA and CDR2 FQGTGA. This CDR3 is 19 amino acids long. The CDR3 bases are TGTGCCAGCAGCTTACGGGGGCGGGAGCAAACTCGGCGGAACAATGAGCAGTTCTTC. Translated: CASSLRGREQTRRNNEQFF.

The chain employs TRBV2 and TRBJ2-2, with TRBD2 matching 10 bases. V shed 6 bases and J 4 bases; nucleotides not matched to a gene: 2. The CDR3 totals 14 residues. The V gene's germline CDR1 is SNHLY and CDR2 FYNNEI. As DNA, the CDR3 is TGTGCCAGCAGGGGACTAGCGAGCACCGGGGAGCTGTTTTTT. This gives the protein CASRGLASTGELFF.

V gene TRBV6-1 combines with J gene TRBJ2-7; D may be TRBD1 (6 bases). Germline V lookup: CDR1 MNHNS, CDR2 SASEGT. CDR3 length: 14 amino acids. V was cut by 3 bases and J by 3 bases, with 12 bases left in between. The CDR3 is CASSDRGRGYEQYF. In DNA form, the CDR3 reads TGTGCCAGCAGTGACAGGGGTAGAGGCTACGAGCAGTACTTC.